The 24 T cell receptor beta chains presented below share a single source sample, sequenced in a study of blood T cell repertoires in COVID-19. Sequenced by immunoSEQ multiplex PCR; TCRdb stores in-frame clones only, minus some. The sample carries about 120,000 clones, around 87% recorded once. The sample was peripheral blood. Every receptor here comes from a human donor in a cohort sampled during active COVID-19.

This chain connects TRBV2 to TRBJ1-1, with a weak D call TRBD1 (5 bases). The V end lost 2 bases, the J end lost 4 bases, and 8 bases lay between the germline ends. Germline V gene sequence: CDR1 SNHLY, CDR2 FYNNEI. This CDR3 is built from 13 residues. Here the CDR3 reads CASSERGITEAFF. DNA for the CDR3: TGTGCCAGCAGTGAAAGGGGAATCACTGAAGCTTTCTTT.

This chain links TRBV9 with TRBJ1-1; 10 bases agree with TRBD1. Germline V gives CDR1 SGDLS, CDR2 YYNGEE. The CDR3 covers 16 residues. J lost 5 bases, V lost 0 bases, and 7 bases had no gene match. The CDR3 protein is CASSVVGDRGWTEAFF. The CDR3 nucleotides are TGTGCCAGCAGCGTAGTGGGGGACAGGGGTTGGACTGAAGCTTTCTTT.

This chain joins TRBV6-4 and TRBJ1-4; D is unresolved. V was trimmed by 0 bases and J by 6 bases, leaving 26 bases between them. Germline CDR1 reads MRHNA; CDR2 reads SNTAGT. The CDR3 runs 20 residues. CDR3 sequence (DNA): TGTGCCAGCAGTGACTCGAAATCAGGTCCTTCCCCCCGGAGGCATGAAAAACTGTTTTTT. Translating it yields CASSDSKSGPSPRRHEKLFF.

The rearrangement links TRBV4-1 to TRBJ1-5; D gene unclear. Trimming shortened V by 1 base and J by 5 bases, and 12 bases separated the two germline ends. Per the germline V gene, CDR1 is MGHRA and CDR2 is YSYEKL. The length of the CDR3 is 15 residues. This CDR3 is CASSQVSSGDQPQHF. The CDR3, as DNA: TGCGCCAGCAGCCAAGTCTCATCGGGTGATCAGCCCCAGCATTTT.

This clone was detected only once. The rearrangement uses TRBV6-5 and TRBJ2-7, with D possibly matching TRBD1 (5 bases). Trimming shortened V by 6 bases and J by 7 bases, and 13 bases separated the two germline ends. CDR3 length equals 12 residues. The germline gives CDR1 MNHEY, CDR2 SVGAGI. The CDR3 region is CASSRGREEQYF. The CDR3, as DNA: TGTGCCAGCAGCCGAGGCAGGGAAGAGCAGTACTTC.

The chain employs TRBV4-1 and TRBJ2-1; TRBD2 agrees at 7 bases. This CDR3 contains 16 residues. With 1 base clipped from V and 2 bases from J, the junction kept 5 bases outside the gene matches. Germline V gene lookup returns CDR1 MGHRA and CDR2 YSYEKL. CDR3 region: CASSQGLAVTYNEQFF. The CDR3 bases are TGCGCCAGCAGCCAAGGGCTAGCGGTCACCTACAATGAGCAGTTCTTC.

This chain joins TRBV7-9 and TRBJ1-4, with D uncertain. V shed 3 bases and J shed 0 bases, with 5 bases lying between them. CDR3 length equals 14 residues. Germline CDR1 reads SEHNR; CDR2 reads FQNEAQ (reference sequence). CDR3 DNA sequence: TGTGCCAGCAGCTTGGAGGCAACTAATGAAAAACTGTTTTTT. It specifies CASSLEATNEKLFF.

V gene TRBV11-3 combines with J gene TRBJ2-1; 16 bases line up with TRBD2. Germline values: CDR1 SGHNT, CDR2 YENEEA. The CDR3 totals 18 residues. V trimming: 5 bases; J trimming: 6 bases; junction bases outside the gene matches: 10. CDR3 in DNA: TGTGCCAGCAGCAGGGGACTAGCGGGGGGGTTTCTTGGCAATGAGCAGTTCTTC. Encoded protein: CASSRGLAGGFLGNEQFF.

V usage is TRBV3-1 (or the pseudogene TRBV3-2) and J usage is TRBJ2-3, with D hard to call. CDR1 is LGHDT, CDR2 YNNKEL, per germline (reference sequence). Trimming took off 1 base at V and 14 bases at J, with 10 bases between the two ends. The CDR3 covers 11 residues. The CDR3 DNA follows: TGTGCCAGCAGCCAAGCCACGTCCAGGTATTTT. Residues: CASSQATSRYF.

This chain joins TRBV5-1 and TRBJ2-1; 13 bases are a match to TRBD2. CDR3 size: 17 residues. The V segment lost 4 bases and the J segment 6 bases; nucleotides outside the gene matches: 10. Germline-derived CDR1 and CDR2 are SGHRS and YFSETQ. The CDR3 reads CASSLGLAGLGSNEQFF. CDR3 sequence (DNA): TGCGCCAGCAGCCTGGGACTAGCGGGGCTGGGTAGCAATGAGCAGTTCTTC.

V is TRBV11-2 and J is TRBJ2-7; TRBD2 is a possible D gene (5 bases). V was trimmed by 1 base and J by 7 bases, leaving 8 bases between them. The CDR3 covers 12 residues. Germline CDR1 and CDR2: SGHAT and FQNNGV. CDR3 sequence reads: CASSLVSGEQYF. The CDR3 DNA reads TGTGCCAGCAGCTTAGTATCGGGGGAGCAGTACTTC.

V is TRBV5-1 and J is TRBJ1-3, with 9 bases lining up with TRBD1. V lost 4 bases and J lost 2; bases outside the gene matches: 4. Germline loops: CDR1 SGHRS, CDR2 YFSETQ. The CDR3 contains 15 residues. The CDR3 DNA sequence: TGCGCCAGCAGCGCAACAGGGGGCCCTGGAAACACCATATATTTT. This encodes CASSATGGPGNTIYF. The full variable domain, rest sourced from reference TRBV5-1 and TRBJ1-3, is KAGVTQTPRYLIKTRGQQVTLSCSPISGHRSVSWYQQTPGQGLQFLFEYFSETQRNKGNFPGRFSGRQFSNSRSEMNVSTLELGDSALYLCASSATGGPGNTIYFGEGSWLTVV.

The chain joins TRBV14 to TRBJ2-2; TRBD2 agrees at 10 bases. From germline, CDR1 is SGHDN and CDR2 FVKESK. Losses at the gene ends were 4 bases for V and 5 bases for J; bases not matched to a gene: 13. The CDR3 has 18 residues. The CDR3 here is CASSPFLIAGGLTGELFF. CDR3 nucleotide sequence: TGTGCCAGCAGCCCCTTTCTTATAGCGGGAGGACTTACCGGGGAGCTGTTTTTT.

There are a few counts of this clone. The chain employs TRBV29-1 and TRBJ2-7, with 7 bases identical to TRBD1. This CDR3 has 12 residues. From germline, CDR1 is SQVTM and CDR2 ANQGSEA. V was clipped by 7 bases and J by 0 bases; unmatched bases: 3. The CDR3 bases are TGCAGCGGGGGACAGAGCTCCTACGAGCAGTACTTC. Amino acid sequence: CSGGQSSYEQYF.

This clone was seen more than once but under ten times. V usage is TRBV5-6 and J usage is TRBJ1-5, with D perhaps matching TRBD1 (5 bases). From germline, CDR1 is SGHDT and CDR2 YYEEEE. V lost 0 bases to trimming and J lost 4 bases, with 14 bases between them. The CDR3 contains 16 residues. DNA of the CDR3: TGTGCCAGCAGCTTGGGGTTGGGGCAGCAAAATCAGCCCCAGCATTTT. It codes for CASSLGLGQQNQPQHF.

This chain uses TRBV5-5 with TRBJ1-2, with a tentative D call TRBD1 (5 bases). CDR1 is SGHKS and CDR2 is YYEKEE in the germline V gene (reference sequence). The V end lost 2 bases, the J end lost 5 bases, and 13 bases lay between the germline ends. CDR3 length: 14 amino acids. CDR3 coding DNA: TGTGCCAGCAGCTTAGCAGGGCTTTGGTATGGCTACACCTTC. It is translated as CASSLAGLWYGYTF. The entire variable domain, with the rest obtained from reference TRBV5-5 and TRBJ1-2, is as follows: DAGVTQSPTHLIKTRGQQVTLRCSPISGHKSVSWYQQVLGQGPQFIFQYYEKEERGRGNFPDRFSARQFPNYSSELNVNALLLGDSALYLCASSLAGLWYGYTFGSGTRLTVV.

V gene TRBV5-1 combines with J gene TRBJ2-1, with TRBD2 matching 10 bases. Germline CDR1 and CDR2: SGHRS and YFSETQ. The CDR3 is 15 amino acids. With V trimmed by 3 bases and J by 9 bases, 9 bases remained unmatched. The CDR3 sequence is CASSSMLAGEGEQFF. The DNA for the CDR3 is TGCGCCAGCAGCTCCATGCTAGCGGGGGAGGGTGAGCAGTTCTTC.

The V call is TRBV6-5, the J call TRBJ1-1, with D perhaps TRBD1 (6 bases). Germline CDR1 is MNHEY and CDR2 is SVGAGI. This CDR3 is 12 amino acids long. Trimming removed 6 bases at V and 9 bases at J, with 14 bases between. The DNA for the CDR3 is TGTGCCAGCAGCCGAGGACAGAGCCAAGCTTTCTTT. It codes for CASSRGQSQAFF.

The V gene is TRBV7-9, the J gene TRBJ2-5; D is perhaps TRBD2 (6 bases). The germline gives CDR1 SEHNR, CDR2 FQNEAQ (reference sequence). The CDR3 has 9 amino acids. The V end lost 8 bases, the J end lost 9 bases, and 7 bases lay between the germline ends. The CDR3 DNA follows: TGTGCCAGCGGAGGGGCCCAGTACTTC. Its translation is CASGGAQYF. Full variable domain (rest looked up from reference TRBV7-9 and TRBJ2-5): DTGVSQNPRHKITKRGQNVTFRCDPISEHNRLYWYRQTLGQGPEFLTYFQNEAQLEKSRLLSDRFSAERPKGSFSTLEIQRTEQGDSAMYLCASGGAQYFGPGTRLLVL.

The rearrangement links TRBV7-9 to TRBJ2-1; D possibly corresponds to TRBD2 (6 bases). Germline CDR1 SEHNR, CDR2 FQNEAQ (reference sequence). The V end lost 9 bases, the J end lost 4 bases, and 13 bases lay between the germline ends. CDR3 length: 13 residues. CDR3 DNA: TGTGCCAGTTCCGGGAGTTCTTACAATGAGCAGTTCTTC. This gives the protein CASSGSSYNEQFF.

The chain recombines TRBV6-6 with TRBJ1-1; D is uncertain. V was cut by 0 bases and J by 3 bases, with 11 bases left in between. Germline CDR1 and CDR2: MNHNY and SVGAGI (reference sequence). This CDR3 is 15 amino acids long. The CDR3 nucleotides read TGTGCCAGCAGTTACTCGACTGCCGGGGACACTGAAGCTTTCTTT. This sequence encodes CASSYSTAGDTEAFF.

The chain combines TRBV30 with TRBJ1-2; 8 bases match TRBD1. V was pared by 5 bases and J by 2 bases, with 4 bases of the junction left unmatched. The CDR3 totals 13 residues. CDR1 GTSNPN and CDR2 SVGIG come from the germline V gene (reference sequence). The CDR3 protein is CAWLRGRNYGYTF. CDR3 in DNA: TGTGCCTGGCTCAGGGGGCGAAACTATGGCTACACCTTC.

This chain links TRBV27 with TRBJ2-7; 8 positions agree with TRBD2. The CDR3 consists of 14 residues. J gave up 3 bases and V 6 bases, and 7 bases lay outside the gene matches. Germline CDR1 reads MNHEY; CDR2 reads SMNVEV (reference sequence). CDR3 coding DNA: TGTGCCAGCAGACGACTAGCGTGGGACTACGAGCAGTACTTC. Translation gives CASRRLAWDYEQYF.

This rearrangement joins TRBV4-1 to TRBJ2-6; 8 nucleotides line up with TRBD2. The V segment lost 3 bases and the J segment 2 bases; nucleotides outside the gene matches: 18. Per germline, CDR1 MGHRA and CDR2 YSYEKL. CDR3 size: 21 residues. CDR3 loop: CASSHKPRDSGDPTGANVLTF. The CDR3 bases are TGCGCCAGCAGCCATAAACCCCGGGATAGCGGGGACCCGACTGGGGCCAACGTCCTGACTTTC.